This T cell receptor (beta chain) was recorded in a study of T-cell reconstitution after alpha-beta-depleted transplantation in children. The authors prepared the TCRbeta library with unique molecular identifiers. TCRdb processed the PCR reads anew with MiXCR; each CDR3 protein has one entry. The sample has roughly 420,000 distinct CDR3 sequences, around 15% seen once. CDR1 and CDR2 (germline): MGHRA, YSYEKL. The CDR3 is 15 amino acids. V was pared by 0 bases and J by 2 bases, with 11 bases between. The chain carries TRBV4-1 and TRBJ2-7; D is unclear. The receptor was derived from a boy younger than two who had a stem cell transplant for Wiskott-Aldrich syndrome, so the T cells may come from the graft donor. Sequenced here: PBMCs, mostly from graft donor cells, sampled 360 days after TCRalphabeta/CD19-depleted stem cell transplant. CDR3 protein: CASSQDPTRAYEQYF. In nucleotides, the CDR3 is TGCGCCAGCAGCCAAGATCCAACCCGGGCCTACGAGCAGTACTTC.